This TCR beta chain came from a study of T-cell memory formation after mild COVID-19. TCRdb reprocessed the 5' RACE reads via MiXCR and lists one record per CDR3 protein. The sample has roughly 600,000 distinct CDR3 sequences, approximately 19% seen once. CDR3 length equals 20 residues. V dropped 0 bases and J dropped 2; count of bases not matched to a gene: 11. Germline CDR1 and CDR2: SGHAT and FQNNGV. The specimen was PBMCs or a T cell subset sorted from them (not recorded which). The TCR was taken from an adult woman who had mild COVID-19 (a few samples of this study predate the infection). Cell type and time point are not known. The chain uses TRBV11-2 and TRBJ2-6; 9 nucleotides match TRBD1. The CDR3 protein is CASSLDSFWTGAAGANVLTF. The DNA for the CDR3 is TGTGCCAGCAGCTTAGATAGTTTTTGGACAGGGGCGGCTGGGGCCAACGTCCTGACTTTC. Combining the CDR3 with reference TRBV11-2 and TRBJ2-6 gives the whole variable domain EAGVAQSPRYKIIEKRQSVAFWCNPISGHATLYWYQQILGQGPKLLIQFQNNGVVDDSQLPKDRFSAERLKGVDSTLKIQPAKLEDSAVYLCASSLDSFWTGAAGANVLTFGAGSRLTVL.